The clone carrying this T cell receptor beta chain was seen ten or more times. Its antigen is still unknown. The data were taken from a study of T cells in Graves' hyperthyroidism and ophthalmopathy. Broader study findings: Most clonotypes that expanded in the thyroid above 0.001 also showed up in blood.

Amplification targeted TCR beta CDR3 regions from RNA transcripts. The HTBI set primed first-round TCR CDR3 RT-PCR. MiXCR, run by TCRdb on the multiplex PCR reads, gives a single entry per CDR3 protein. The table shows 250,000 to 300,000 distinct CDR3 sequences, with 13% occurring only once. Blood was drawn at first hyperthyroidism diagnosis, before any ophthalmopathy symptoms. This TCR was recovered from a woman between 25 and 40 years old with Graves' hyperthyroidism that later progressed to Graves' ophthalmopathy. The sequenced sample was blood.

CDR3 in DNA: TGCAGTGCTAGAGCCTATAACGGACTAGGCCCTATGGATGAGCAGTTCTTC. This sequence encodes CSARAYNGLGPMDEQFF. The chain couples TRBV20-1 to TRBJ2-1; 7 bases map to TRBD2. CDR3 size: 17 residues. Trimming took 1 base from V and 8 from J; bases not matched to a gene: 17. The germline V gene encodes CDR1 DFQATT and CDR2 SNEGSKA (reference sequence).